One sample yielded the 10 T cell receptor beta chains listed below, sequenced in a study of T cell repertoires in cytomegalovirus infection. TCRdb reanalysed the reads using MiXCR and keeps one entry per CDR3 protein. The profile shows a few hundred thousand distinct CDR3 sequences, almost 40% of them singletons. Antigen specificity for these receptors is unknown. Sequenced here: cultured PBMCs, sampled from culture after CMV antigen stimulation. All receptors come from a human donor in good health (CMV status not recorded). Some clones in this sample may be carry-over from other donors' samples.

This clonotype was found a few times. The rearrangement links TRBV15 to TRBJ2-1, with TRBD2 matching over 8 bases. The CDR3 runs 16 residues. The germline gives CDR1 LNHNV, CDR2 YYDKDF (reference sequence). V lost 4 bases, J lost 6 bases, and 11 bases stayed unmatched. The CDR3 bases are TGTGCCACCAGCACTCTAGTCGGGACTAGGCCCAATGAGCAGTTCTTC. It specifies CATSTLVGTRPNEQFF.

This clonotype has only a few counts. The chain employs TRBV11-2 and TRBJ1-2; no definite D call. Deletions cut 2 bases from V and 4 bases from J, with 11 bases between. CDR1 and CDR2 from the germline V gene are SGHAT and FQNNGV. This CDR3 contains 14 residues. CDR3 sequence reads: CASSLSRLSYGYTF. In nucleotides, the CDR3 is TGTGCCAGCAGCTTATCCCGACTCTCCTATGGCTACACCTTC.

This clonotype came up a few times. The chain joins TRBV6-2 or TRBV6-3 to TRBJ1-1, with a tentative D call TRBD1 (6 bases). V was shortened by 7 bases and J by 4 bases, with 19 bases between the two germline ends. CDR3 length: 15 residues. CDR1 and CDR2 from the germline V gene are MNHEY and SVGEGT. The CDR3 nucleotides are TGTGCCAGCACCCCGTGGTCTACAGGGCGCACTGAAGCTTTCTTT. Translating gives CASTPWSTGRTEAFF.

This clonotype was detected only a few times. The rearrangement links TRBV5-6 to TRBJ2-3; 8 nucleotides align to TRBD2. CDR1 and CDR2 (germline): SGHDT, YYEEEE. The V segment lost 4 bases and the J segment 0 bases; nucleotides outside the gene matches: 4. The CDR3 has 15 amino acids. The CDR3 sequence is CASSPLAVSTDTQYF. As DNA, the CDR3 is TGTGCCAGCAGCCCACTAGCGGTGAGCACAGATACGCAGTATTTT.

This clonotype has more than one count but fewer than ten. This sequence joins TRBV6-5 and TRBJ2-7; D is undetermined. With 6 bases removed from V and 7 bases from J, the gap between germline ends came to 10 bases. This CDR3 region has 11 residues. Germline-derived CDR1 and CDR2 are MNHEY and SVGAGI. The CDR3 DNA is TGTGCCAGCAGGAAGGCTAGTGAGCAGTACTTC. It translates to CASRKASEQYF.

This clonotype was picked up many times. The chain recombines TRBV7-2 with TRBJ1-2; a possible D gene is TRBD1 (5 bases). V shed 5 bases and J shed 4 bases, with 20 bases lying between them. Germline CDR1 and CDR2: SGHTA and FQGNSA. This CDR3 has 16 residues. The CDR3: CASSLGEGRPLYGYTF. The CDR3 coding sequence is TGTGCCAGCAGCCTAGGGGAGGGGAGACCCCTCTATGGCTACACCTTC.

The chain joins TRBV7-9 to TRBJ2-1, with TRBD1 identical over 9 bases. CDR1 and CDR2 from the germline V gene are SEHNR and FQNEAQ (reference sequence). The CDR3 has 15 amino acids. V gave up 1 base and J gave up 8 bases; unmatched junction bases: 6. Here the CDR3 reads CASSLGTGVTDEQFF. CDR3 coding DNA: TGTGCCAGCAGCTTAGGGACAGGGGTGACCGATGAGCAGTTCTTC. Filled out from reference TRBV7-9 and TRBJ2-1, the complete variable domain reads DTGVSQNPRHKITKRGQNVTFRCDPISEHNRLYWYRQTLGQGPEFLTYFQNEAQLEKSRLLSDRFSAERPKGSFSTLEIQRTEQGDSAMYLCASSLGTGVTDEQFFGPGTRLTVL.

The rearrangement uses TRBV20-1 and TRBJ1-2; TRBD1 matches at 7 bases. The CDR3 extends over 12 amino acids. Germline values: CDR1 DFQATT, CDR2 SNEGSKA (reference sequence). V was clipped by 5 bases and J by 2 bases; unmatched bases: 2. The CDR3 loop reads CSAGTVNYGYTF. DNA of the CDR3: TGCAGTGCTGGGACAGTGAACTATGGCTACACCTTC.

DNA for the CDR3: TGTGCCAGCAGTGAAGTTCCGGGGAACACTGAAGCTTTCTTT. Encoded protein: CASSEVPGNTEAFF. The V and J genes are TRBV6-1 and TRBJ1-1; D not certain. Germline loops: CDR1 MNHNS, CDR2 SASEGT. The CDR3 is 14 amino acids. V lost 1 base to trimming and J lost 1 base, with 7 bases between them.

The chain has TRBV3-1 and TRBJ1-1; 9 positions match TRBD1. The CDR3 runs 15 residues. Germline V gene data show CDR1 as LGHDT and CDR2 as YNNKEL (reference sequence). J was trimmed by 6 bases and V by 7 bases; bases with no gene match: 12. The CDR3 here is CASTFSGQGFSEAFF. CDR3 coding DNA: TGTGCCAGCACCTTCTCCGGACAGGGGTTCTCTGAAGCTTTCTTT.